What follows is one T cell receptor beta chain and its context. This sample was included in a study of blood T cell repertoires in COVID-19. Trimming at V came to 0 bases and at J to 5 bases, leaving 4 bases not matched to a gene. Germline loops: CDR1 MRHNA, CDR2 SNTAGT. This CDR3 contains 16 residues. Produced via immunoSEQ multiplex PCR; TCRdb's table is partial and in-frame only. Of fewer than 250,000 clones detected, more than 85% appear once; the ten largest clones hold 20% to 25%. Sequenced input: PBMCs or T cells enriched from blood (not recorded which). The J gene is TRBJ2-1, the V gene TRBV6-4, with 10 bases matching TRBD1. The TCR originated in a middle-aged woman in a cohort exposed to, infected with or recovered from COVID-19 (not recorded which). In DNA form, the CDR3 reads TGTGCCAGCAGTGACTCCTCGGGGACAGGGGACAATGAGCAGTTCTTC. This sequence encodes CASSDSSGTGDNEQFF.